The 30 T cell receptor beta chains listed next were all sequenced from one sample in a study of CD8+CD57+ T cells in acquired aplastic anemia. Sequencing was done on patients that had shown CD8+CD57+ cell expansion by flow cytometry. Genomic DNA constituted the template upon which TCR beta VDJ and CDR3 profiling was performed. TCRdb reprocessed the reads via MiXCR and lists one record per CDR3 protein. This sample has around 180,000 distinct CDR3 sequences, with 45% to 60% found just once. The sample comprised sorted CD4+, CD8+, or CD8+CD57+ T cells (not recorded which) from PBMCs. The receptors were sampled from a human donor with aplastic anemia.

The V and J genes are TRBV10-3 and TRBJ1-1; D perhaps matches TRBD1 (6 bases). The ends were cut back, 6 bases at V and 3 bases at J, with 11 bases in the middle. This CDR3 comprises 13 residues. Looked up from germline, CDR1 is ENHRY and CDR2 is SYGVKD. The CDR3 is CAISLKGDTEAFF. CDR3 nucleotides: TGTGCCATCAGCTTAAAGGGGGACACTGAAGCTTTCTTT.

The chain carries TRBV25-1 and TRBJ1-6; 8 bases line up with TRBD1. J was trimmed by 6 bases and V by 7 bases; bases with no gene match: 8. This CDR3 has 15 residues. The germline CDR1 and CDR2 sequences are MGHDK and SYGVNS. DNA of the CDR3: TGTGCCAGCAAGGAGACAGGGGCCGCTAATTCACCCCTCCACTTT. Its translation: CASKETGAANSPLHF. Variable domain in full (rest from reference TRBV25-1 and TRBJ1-6): EADIYQTPRYLVIGTGKKITLECSQTMGHDKMYWYQQDPGMELHLIHYSYGVNSTEKGDLSSESTVSRIRTEHFPLTLESARPSHTSQYLCASKETGAANSPLHFGNGTRLTVT.

The V and J genes are TRBV11-2 and TRBJ2-1; TRBD1 matches at 8 bases. J gave up 7 bases and V 1 base, and 12 bases lay outside the gene matches. Germline loops: CDR1 SGHAT, CDR2 FQNNGV. This CDR3 contains 17 residues. The DNA for the CDR3 is TGTGCCAGCAGCTTAGGGGGGGTACAGGGGGGTCATAATGAGCAGTTCTTC. It translates to CASSLGGVQGGHNEQFF. The full variable domain, its missing parts supplied by reference TRBV11-2 and TRBJ2-1, is EAGVAQSPRYKIIEKRQSVAFWCNPISGHATLYWYQQILGQGPKLLIQFQNNGVVDDSQLPKDRFSAERLKGVDSTLKIQPAKLEDSAVYLCASSLGGVQGGHNEQFFGPGTRLTVL.

This clonotype has a count of ten or more. The chain recombines TRBV7-2 with TRBJ2-7; D not certain. This CDR3 has 13 amino acids. Per the germline V gene, CDR1 is SGHTA and CDR2 is FQGNSA. V was clipped by 3 bases and J by 1 base, with 7 bases between them. The CDR3 DNA reads TGTGCCAGCAGCTTTGCGCGGTCCTACGAGCAGTACTTC. Translating it yields CASSFARSYEQYF. The full variable domain, in which reference TRBV7-2 and TRBJ2-7 provide the parts outside the CDR3, is GAGVSQSPSNKVTEKGKDVELRCDPISGHTALYWYRQSLGQGLEFLIYFQGNSAPDKSGLPSDRFSAERTGGSVSTLTIQRTQQEDSAVYLCASSFARSYEQYFGPGTRLTVT.

The rearrangement links TRBV4-2 to TRBJ2-7; D unresolved. This CDR3 is 15 amino acids long. Per germline, CDR1 LGHNA and CDR2 YNFKEQ. V dropped 2 bases and J dropped 4 bases, with 15 bases sitting between them. The CDR3 loop reads CASSQSSTAQYEQYF. The CDR3 coding sequence is TGTGCCAGCAGCCAATCTTCCACGGCTCAGTACGAGCAGTACTTC.

This clonotype appeared many times. J is TRBJ2-7 and V is TRBV3-1; D unresolved. Trimming took off 1 base at V and 9 bases at J, with 10 bases between the two ends. Per the germline V gene, CDR1 is LGHDT and CDR2 is YNNKEL (reference sequence). This CDR3 region has 12 residues. The CDR3 coding sequence is TGTGCCAGCAGCCAAGCCGCCCTCCCGCAGTACTTC. Translation: CASSQAALPQYF.

V gene TRBV20-1 combines with J gene TRBJ2-5; unclear D gene. The V gene lost 2 bases and the J gene lost 5 bases, with 12 bases spanning the gap. The germline V gene has CDR1 DFQATT and CDR2 SNEGSKA (reference sequence). The CDR3 is made up of 13 amino acids. CDR3 bases: TGCAGTGCTAGAAAGACTGGTTTGGAGACCCAGTACTTC. Its protein product is CSARKTGLETQYF.

This clonotype came up a few times. This chain uses TRBV19 with TRBJ1-5; D might be TRBD1 (5 bases). Germline V gives CDR1 LNHDA, CDR2 SQIVND (reference sequence). The CDR3 contains 14 residues. Deletions cut 5 bases from V and 7 bases from J, with 15 bases between. CDR3 DNA: TGTGCCAGTAGTTACAGGCAAGAGAGACAGCCCCAGCATTTT. It is translated as CASSYRQERQPQHF. Combining the CDR3 with reference TRBV19 and TRBJ1-5 gives the whole variable domain DGGITQSPKYLFRKEGQNVTLSCEQNLNHDAMYWYRQDPGQGLRLIYYSQIVNDFQKGDIAEGYSVSREKKESFPLTVTSAQKNPTAFYLCASSYRQERQPQHFGDGTRLSIL.

Comment on this clonotype: A much larger clone sits a single nucleotide away, making a read error possible. The chain couples TRBV12-3 or TRBV12-4 to TRBJ2-1; 8 nucleotides align to TRBD1. The CDR3 is made up of 13 amino acids. V trimming: 5 bases; J trimming: 7 bases; junction bases outside the gene matches: 4. CDR3 sequence (DNA): TGTGCCAGCAGTCCCAGGGGGCCTAATGAGCAGTTCTTC. This translates into CASSPRGPNEQFF.

V is TRBV24-1 and J is TRBJ2-1; D possibly uses TRBD1 or TRBD2 (6 bases each). Trimming removed 3 bases from V and 0 bases from J, with 8 bases in between. This CDR3 spans 15 amino acids. Germline values: CDR1 KGHDR, CDR2 SFDVKD. CDR3 amino acids: CATSDPGASYNEQFF. The CDR3 DNA reads TGTGCCACCAGTGATCCGGGGGCCTCCTACAATGAGCAGTTCTTC.

This chain uses TRBV20-1 with TRBJ1-1, with D possibly TRBD1 on 5 matching bases. CDR1 DFQATT and CDR2 SNEGSKA come from the germline V gene (reference sequence). The CDR3 is 15 residues long. V lost 6 bases and J 0 bases, leaving 17 bases between the germline ends. The chain's CDR3 is CSASSTGRMNTEAFF. The CDR3 DNA reads TGCAGTGCCTCGAGTACGGGACGGATGAACACTGAAGCTTTCTTT.

J is TRBJ2-1 and V is TRBV11-2; TRBD1 agrees at 11 bases. The CDR3 sequence is 15 residues long. J lost 6 bases, V lost 2 bases, and 3 bases had no gene match. Germline V CDR1 and CDR2: SGHAT, FQNNGV. The CDR3 DNA is TGTGCCAGCAGCTTATCCGGGACAGGGGGCAATGAGCAGTTCTTC. Translating gives CASSLSGTGGNEQFF.

The gene calls are TRBV20-1 and TRBJ1-4, with D maybe TRBD1 (6 bases). The CDR3 consists of 14 residues. The germline gives CDR1 DFQATT, CDR2 SNEGSKA (reference sequence). Deletions cut 3 bases from V and 6 bases from J, with 14 bases between. CDR3 in amino acids: CSARPTGFDEKLFF. The CDR3 coding sequence is TGCAGTGCTAGGCCCACAGGGTTCGATGAAAAACTGTTTTTT.

This chain uses TRBV6-2 or TRBV6-3 with TRBJ2-3; unclear D gene. Trimming cost V 5 bases and J 6 bases, with 9 bases left between them. CDR3 size: 12 residues. Germline CDR1 reads MNHEY; CDR2 reads SVGEGT. The CDR3 spells CASSQITDTQYF. Here the CDR3 DNA reads TGTGCCAGCAGTCAAATTACGGATACGCAGTATTTT.

This clonotype has a count of ten or more. The rearrangement links TRBV6-1 to TRBJ1-6, with 8 bases fitting TRBD1. Unmatched junction bases numbered 8, after V lost 7 bases and J lost 9 bases. This CDR3 comprises 14 residues. Per germline, CDR1 MNHNS and CDR2 SASEGT. The CDR3: CASTPTGGVSPLHF. Here the CDR3 DNA reads TGTGCCAGCACCCCCACAGGGGGAGTTTCACCCCTCCACTTT.

The chain carries TRBV29-1 and TRBJ2-7; tentative D call: TRBD1 (6 bases). The germline V and J ends were trimmed by 1 base and 3 bases, with 7 bases remaining between them. Germline V CDR1 and CDR2: SQVTM, ANQGSEA. The CDR3 is 12 amino acids. The chain's CDR3 is CSVEGRGYEQYF. For the CDR3, the DNA is TGCAGCGTTGAAGGCAGGGGCTACGAGCAGTACTTC.

The chain uses TRBV10-3 and TRBJ2-7, with D possibly being TRBD1 (5 bases). Deletions cut 2 bases from V and 6 bases from J, with 11 bases between. The germline gives CDR1 ENHRY, CDR2 SYGVKD. The CDR3 runs 13 residues. In DNA, the CDR3 is TGTGCCATCAGTGAGACGTCAAGGGGCGAGCAGTACTTC. It yields the protein CAISETSRGEQYF.

This clonotype was detected ten times or more. The J gene is TRBJ2-7, the V gene TRBV5-1; D is perhaps TRBD2 (5 bases). V shed 1 base and J shed 7 bases, with 18 bases lying between them. Germline CDR1 SGHRS, CDR2 YFSETQ. The CDR3 is 15 amino acids. In nucleotides, the CDR3 is TGCGCCAGCAGCTTGTCCTACTCCCGGGGAAAGGAGCAGTACTTC. Its translation: CASSLSYSRGKEQYF.

This clonotype was seen at least ten times. The chain joins TRBV3-1 to TRBJ2-7, with 12 bases fitting TRBD1. The V segment lost 3 bases and the J segment 2 bases; nucleotides outside the gene matches: 8. The CDR3 is 17 residues long. CDR1 and CDR2 from the germline V gene are LGHDT and YNNKEL (reference sequence). The CDR3 DNA reads as TGTGCCAGCAGCCAGAGCAGGGACAGGGGGCTAGCCTACGAGCAGTACTTC. Encoded protein: CASSQSRDRGLAYEQYF.

This clonotype was detected only once. This chain uses TRBV7-2 with TRBJ2-1; TRBD1 agrees at 10 bases. V lost 5 bases to trimming and J lost 11 bases; unmatched junction nucleotides: 6. The CDR3 is 13 amino acids. CDR1 and CDR2 (germline): SGHTA, FQGNSA. CDR3 bases: TGTGCCAGCAGCCCCGGACAGGGGGGCAAGCAGTTCTTC. As protein: CASSPGQGGKQFF. Combining the CDR3 with reference TRBV7-2 and TRBJ2-1 gives the whole variable domain GAGVSQSPSNKVTEKGKDVELRCDPISGHTALYWYRQSLGQGLEFLIYFQGNSAPDKSGLPSDRFSAERTGGSVSTLTIQRTQQEDSAVYLCASSPGQGGKQFFGPGTRLTVL.

The rearrangement links TRBV9 to TRBJ2-1; D perhaps matches TRBD2 (5 bases). V was cut by 3 bases and J by 4 bases, with 17 bases left in between. Germline V CDR1 and CDR2: SGDLS, YYNGEE. The CDR3 contains 16 residues. CDR3 coding DNA: TGTGCCAGCAGCGGAGGGTGGTGGAACAGTTACAATGAGCAGTTCTTC. Protein: CASSGGWWNSYNEQFF.

The rearrangement links TRBV4-1 to TRBJ2-7, with a tentative D call TRBD1 (5 bases). The CDR3 length is 13 residues. CDR1 and CDR2 (germline): MGHRA, YSYEKL. The germline V and J ends were trimmed by 0 bases and 4 bases, with 7 bases remaining between them. CDR3 loop: CASSQDREYEQYF. The DNA of the CDR3 is TGCGCCAGCAGCCAAGACAGGGAATACGAGCAGTACTTC.

This clonotype was observed at least ten times. This chain uses TRBV27 with TRBJ2-3; D gene unclear. Trimming removed 5 bases from V and 5 bases from J, with 5 bases in between. The CDR3 runs 11 residues. The germline V gene has CDR1 MNHEY and CDR2 SMNVEV (reference sequence). The CDR3 spells CASSTRDTQYF. The DNA of the CDR3 is TGTGCCAGCAGTACCCGAGATACGCAGTATTTT.

This chain joins TRBV19 and TRBJ2-3; 9 bases agree with TRBD2. Germline CDR1 is LNHDA and CDR2 is SQIVND (reference sequence). V lost 5 bases, J lost 0 bases, and 3 bases stayed unmatched. There are 15 residues in the CDR3. CDR3 amino acids: CASSEGTSSTDTQYF. Written as DNA, the CDR3 is TGTGCCAGTAGTGAAGGGACTAGCAGCACAGATACGCAGTATTTT. The full variable domain, rest sourced from reference TRBV19 and TRBJ2-3, is DGGITQSPKYLFRKEGQNVTLSCEQNLNHDAMYWYRQDPGQGLRLIYYSQIVNDFQKGDIAEGYSVSREKKESFPLTVTSAQKNPTAFYLCASSEGTSSTDTQYFGPGTRLTVL.

The J gene is TRBJ2-2, the V gene TRBV2; D possibly corresponds to TRBD2 (6 bases). The CDR3 has 13 amino acids. V lost 5 bases, J lost 5 bases, and 9 bases lay in between. Germline loops: CDR1 SNHLY, CDR2 FYNNEI. The CDR3 coding sequence is TGTGCCAGCAGTACTGGGGGGACCGGGGAGCTGTTTTTT. It translates to CASSTGGTGELFF.

This clonotype was observed many times. The chain employs TRBV5-4 and TRBJ2-7, with D hard to call. Germline CDR1 and CDR2: SGHNT and YYREEE (reference sequence). CDR3 size: 14 residues. V lost 2 bases and J 2 bases, leaving 11 bases between the germline ends. The CDR3 DNA reads TGTGCCAGCAGCTTTAGTAACAGACCCTACGAGCAGTACTTC. Translation gives CASSFSNRPYEQYF.

The rearrangement uses TRBV7-6 and TRBJ2-1; tentatively, D is TRBD1 (5 bases). V gave up 1 base and J gave up 1 base, with 14 bases separating them. The CDR3 runs 17 residues. Per germline, CDR1 SGHVS and CDR2 FNYEAQ. This CDR3 reads CASSLVAREQSYNEQFF. CDR3 coding DNA: TGTGCCAGCAGCTTAGTCGCCAGGGAACAATCCTACAATGAGCAGTTCTTC.

The J gene is TRBJ2-1, the V gene TRBV5-1; D may match TRBD1 or TRBD2 (6 bases each). This CDR3 comprises 14 residues. Trimming removed 1 base at V and 7 bases at J, with 12 bases between. Germline V gives CDR1 SGHRS, CDR2 YFSETQ. CDR3 loop: CASSLTGATNEQFF. The CDR3 DNA is TGCGCCAGCAGCTTGACGGGGGCAACTAATGAGCAGTTCTTC.

The chain is built from TRBV20-1 and TRBJ2-7; the D gene is possibly TRBD2 (5 bases). Germline V lookup: CDR1 DFQATT, CDR2 SNEGSKA (reference sequence). Trimming left V 3 bases short and J 7 bases short, with 19 bases between. The CDR3 totals 14 residues. The chain's CDR3 is CSASRTAAEGEQYF. The CDR3 region has the DNA TGCAGTGCTAGTCGGACCGCCGCCGAGGGTGAGCAGTACTTC.

This clonotype has at least ten counts. The V and J genes are TRBV10-2 and TRBJ1-2; D is ambiguous. The V gene's germline CDR1 is WSHSY and CDR2 SAAADI. There are 15 residues in the CDR3. V lost 2 bases and J lost 0, with 10 bases in between. The CDR3 sequence: CASSELSTTNYGYTF. The CDR3 DNA sequence: TGCGCCAGCAGTGAGCTCTCCACTACTAACTATGGCTACACCTTC.